These 18 T cell receptor beta chains were sequenced from one sample in a study of cytomegalovirus exposure and HLA in healthy donors. With 60 Vbeta and 13 Jbeta primers, the PCR was carried out. Clones were read by immunoSEQ multiplex PCR, and TCRdb kept only the in-frame ones, dropping some. This repertoire shows some 130,000 clones, 75% to 85% found once; its top ten account for 1%. The specimen sequenced was PBMCs. The receptor source for this set is a man in his forties in good health and CMV-seronegative.

This chain links TRBV6-1 with TRBJ1-5; 8 bases line up with TRBD1. Germline lookup yields CDR1 MNHNS and CDR2 SASEGT. The CDR3 is made up of 14 amino acids. With V trimmed by 0 bases and J by 5 bases, 0 bases remained unmatched. The CDR3 region is CASSEAGQDQPQHF. In DNA form, the CDR3 reads TGTGCCAGCAGTGAAGCGGGACAGGATCAGCCCCAGCATTTT.

The chain combines TRBV6-6 with TRBJ1-5; TRBD1 is a possible D gene (6 bases). The germline V and J ends were trimmed by 8 bases and 5 bases, with 13 bases remaining between them. The CDR3 sequence is 13 residues long. In germline, CDR1 is MNHNY, CDR2 SVGAGI (reference sequence). DNA of the CDR3: TGTGCCAGCCACCCCAGGGGTGATCAGCCCCAGCATTTT. This encodes CASHPRGDQPQHF.

This clone occurred once. This CDR3 is CASSWTSGDNEQFF. The CDR3 DNA is TGTGCCAGCAGTTGGACTAGCGGCGACAATGAGCAGTTCTTC. J is TRBJ2-1 and V is TRBV2; 10 bases map to TRBD2. With V trimmed by 5 bases and J by 5 bases, 3 bases remained unmatched. Germline V gene lookup returns CDR1 SNHLY and CDR2 FYNNEI. The CDR3 contains 14 residues.

This clone has a single count. The chain carries TRBV27 and TRBJ2-7; TRBD1 aligns across 8 bases. After removal of 5 bases from V and 6 bases from J, the junction contained 9 bases not matched to a gene. This CDR3 is built from 14 residues. CDR1 is MNHEY and CDR2 is SMNVEV in the germline V gene (reference sequence). This CDR3 is CASSRTGLVFEQYF. The DNA for the CDR3 is TGTGCCAGCAGTCGGACAGGGCTTGTATTCGAGCAGTACTTC.

The chain couples TRBV7-3 to TRBJ2-3, with 8 bases lining up with TRBD2. This CDR3 comprises 17 residues. V lost 2 bases and J lost 5; bases outside the gene matches: 12. Germline lookup yields CDR1 SGHTA and CDR2 FQGTGA. The CDR3 protein is CASSLVGIGLAGDTQYF. The CDR3 DNA is TGTGCCAGCAGCTTAGTTGGTATCGGGCTAGCGGGAGATACGCAGTATTTT.

The CDR3, as DNA: TGCGCCAGCAGTTTCGTCCCGGGACAGGGGGCGATGTCTGAAGCTTTCTTT. It translates to CASSFVPGQGAMSEAFF. The chain has TRBV5-1 and TRBJ1-1, with TRBD1 matching over 12 bases. The V gene's germline CDR1 is SGHRS and CDR2 YFSETQ. The trim removed 5 bases at V and 6 bases at J, leaving 14 bases unmatched. The CDR3 is 17 residues long.

The V gene is TRBV28, the J gene TRBJ2-1, with TRBD2 matching over 12 bases. The CDR3 totals 12 residues. Germline assignment: CDR1 MDHEN and CDR2 SYDVKM. V was pared by 3 bases and J by 15 bases, with 3 bases of the junction left unmatched. CDR3 sequence reads: CASSLTSGSVFF. The CDR3 DNA reads as TGTGCCAGCAGTTTGACTAGCGGGAGTGTGTTCTTC.

V is TRBV7-7 and J is TRBJ2-1, with 10 bases lining up with TRBD2. Germline V CDR1 and CDR2: SSHAT, FNYEAQ (reference sequence). The CDR3 has 17 amino acids. V gave up 2 bases and J gave up 2 bases; unmatched junction bases: 6. The CDR3 loop reads CASSLNPSGGTYNEQFF. Here the CDR3 DNA reads TGTGCCAGCAGCTTAAACCCTAGCGGGGGCACCTACAATGAGCAGTTCTTC.

The rearrangement joins TRBV5-1 to TRBJ2-1; 12 bases line up with TRBD2. The CDR3 length is 15 residues. The germline CDR1 and CDR2 sequences are SGHRS and YFSETQ. Trimming removed 4 bases from V and 6 bases from J; junction bases left unmatched: 5. The DNA for the CDR3 is TGCGCCAGCAGCCCTAGCGGGGGGGCACTCAATGAGCAGTTCTTC. Translation gives CASSPSGGALNEQFF.

The gene calls are TRBV28 and TRBJ2-5, with D tentatively TRBD1 (6 bases). Trimming stripped 9 bases from V and 7 bases from J, with 12 bases between. The CDR3 has 11 residues. Germline V gives CDR1 MDHEN, CDR2 SYDVKM. CDR3 region: CASRQAGTQYF. CDR3 DNA: TGTGCCAGTAGACAGGCTGGGACCCAGTACTTC.

This clone has just one count. J is TRBJ2-7 and V is TRBV6-5; tentative D call: TRBD1 (6 bases). The CDR3 loop spans 15 amino acids. Trimming took 0 bases from V and 3 from J, leaving 12 bases between them. The germline gives CDR1 MNHEY, CDR2 SVGAGI. CDR3 region: CASSYSSRGLYEQYF. CDR3 nucleotide sequence: TGTGCCAGCAGTTACTCGTCCAGGGGCCTCTACGAGCAGTACTTC.

This clone came up once. CDR3 loop: CASSRQVGANYGYTF. CDR3 coding DNA: TGTGCCAGCAGCCGACAGGTTGGCGCTAACTATGGCTACACCTTC. The chain links TRBV13 to TRBJ1-2, with D possibly TRBD1 on 6 matching bases. V lost 5 bases and J lost 0, with 13 bases in between. The CDR3 contains 15 residues. From germline, CDR1 is PRHDT and CDR2 FYEKMQ (reference sequence).

The genes are TRBV7-2 and TRBJ2-1, with 8 positions matching TRBD1. The CDR3 has 17 residues. The V and J ends lost 1 base and 4 bases, in that order; junction bases with no gene match: 9. Per germline, CDR1 SGHTA and CDR2 FQGNSA. CDR3 DNA sequence: TGTGCCAGCAGCTTAGGAGCAGGGACAGGACTTTACAATGAGCAGTTCTTC. It specifies CASSLGAGTGLYNEQFF.

The rearrangement joins TRBV11-2 to TRBJ1-5, with 7 bases aligning to TRBD1. This CDR3 comprises 18 residues. V lost 5 bases to trimming and J lost 0 bases; unmatched junction nucleotides: 13. Germline CDR1 and CDR2: SGHAT and FQNNGV. This CDR3 is CASSQWTGRGYSNQPQHF. CDR3 nucleotides: TGTGCCAGCAGCCAGTGGACAGGAAGGGGGTATAGCAATCAGCCCCAGCATTTT.

The chain couples TRBV5-1 to TRBJ1-6, with TRBD1 matching over 8 bases. V shed 4 bases, J shed 10 bases, and the junction held 7 bases outside the gene matches. This CDR3 region has 14 residues. Germline CDR1 and CDR2: SGHRS and YFSETQ. The CDR3 here is CASSVDRVGSPLHF. The CDR3 nucleotides are TGCGCCAGCAGCGTGGACAGGGTTGGCTCACCCCTCCACTTT.

The CDR3 coding sequence is TGTGCCTGGAGTGTACTTTGGGGGACTAGCAGGGATACGCAGTATTTT. Its translation is CAWSVLWGTSRDTQYF. The J gene is TRBJ2-3, the V gene TRBV30, with TRBD2 matching over 9 bases. Germline CDR1 is GTSNPN and CDR2 is SVGIG (reference sequence). J lost 6 bases, V lost 0 bases, and 10 bases had no gene match. The CDR3 is 16 residues long.

The chain combines TRBV19 with TRBJ1-1; the match to TRBD1 covers 8 bases. V dropped 5 bases and J dropped 9; count of bases not matched to a gene: 8. Germline V gene sequence: CDR1 LNHDA, CDR2 SQIVND (reference sequence). The CDR3 loop spans 13 amino acids. The DNA for the CDR3 is TGTGCCAGTAGTTCTTCGGACAGGGTGAAAGCTTTCTTT. Translated: CASSSSDRVKAFF.

The rearrangement uses TRBV4-2 and TRBJ1-1; the D is unclear. This CDR3 contains 17 residues. Germline V gives CDR1 LGHNA, CDR2 YNFKEQ. Trimming cost V 0 bases and J 0 bases, with 14 bases left between them. The CDR3 is CASSQDLGGVMNTEAFF. The DNA for the CDR3 is TGTGCCAGCAGCCAAGATTTGGGCGGGGTTATGAACACTGAAGCTTTCTTT.